This T cell receptor beta chain came from a study of human T cells and chemical hapten exposure. On the study more broadly: For sensitization, 2% DPC was applied to an approximately 2 cm by approximately 2 cm patch of upper inner arm skin.

This CDR3 has 16 amino acids. Germline V gives CDR1 LNHDA, CDR2 SQIVND (reference sequence). Unmatched junction bases numbered 10, after V lost 5 bases and J lost 4 bases. Via MiXCR, TCRdb re-called the RACE reads, giving one row per CDR3 protein. The table records about 70,000 distinct CDR3 sequences, 9.8% of them present only once. This clonotype was seen more than once but under ten times. Described time point: patch test 1, 2 weeks after DPC sensitization. Sample treatment: therapeutic diphenylcyclopropenone sensitization with weekly scalp DPC. People who gave samples had alopecia, were 18 to 70 years old, and were suitable for DPC. Before extraction, the whole blood was not fractionated, and total RNA was taken from it.

This chain connects TRBV19 to TRBJ2-2; 7 positions match TRBD1. The specimen was whole blood, collected in connection with sensitization to the hapten diphenylcyclopropenone (DPC). The TCR originated in a woman aged 40-49 years with alopecia areata. Some clones in this sample may be carry-over from other donors' samples. CDR3 in amino acids: CASSPRQGLITGELFF. The DNA of the CDR3 is TGTGCCAGTAGTCCTAGACAGGGCTTGATCACCGGGGAGCTGTTTTTT.